This T cell receptor beta chain was sequenced during a study of Ad26.COV2.S vaccination and SARS-CoV-2 variants. Study as a whole: Intramuscular Ad26.COV2.S doses were given once or twice, 56 days apart. Study-level findings and limits: The TCR-based breadth and depth measures might underestimate overall T cell responses. Placebo recipients trailed vaccine recipients in spike-specific TCR breadth.

Trimming stripped 6 bases from V and 0 bases from J, with 8 bases between. Germline CDR1 and CDR2: LGHNT and FRNRAP. The CDR3 spans 13 residues. To note about this clone: Its cognate antigen is unknown.

Treatment of the sample: approximately 18 received Ad26.COV2.S at low or high dose, single or two shots; roughly five received placebo; per-sample allocation not given. It was on day 63 after the first vaccine or placebo injection that samples were taken. Boston supplied an adult donor aged 18-55 years. Clones were sequenced by immunoSEQ multiplex PCR, and TCRdb holds only the in-frame ones, with some missing. The sample shows hundreds of thousands of clones, 80% to 90% of them seen only once. This sequence joins TRBV12-5 and TRBJ2-5; no clear D. The input for sequencing was peripheral blood, taken in a trial of Ad26.COV2.S vaccine versus placebo. The TCR was taken from a person between 18 and 65 years old who received the Ad26.COV2.S COVID-19 vaccine or a placebo. CDR3 in DNA: TGTGCTAGTGGCCCTCGGAACCAAGAGACCCAGTACTTC. Its translation is CASGPRNQETQYF.